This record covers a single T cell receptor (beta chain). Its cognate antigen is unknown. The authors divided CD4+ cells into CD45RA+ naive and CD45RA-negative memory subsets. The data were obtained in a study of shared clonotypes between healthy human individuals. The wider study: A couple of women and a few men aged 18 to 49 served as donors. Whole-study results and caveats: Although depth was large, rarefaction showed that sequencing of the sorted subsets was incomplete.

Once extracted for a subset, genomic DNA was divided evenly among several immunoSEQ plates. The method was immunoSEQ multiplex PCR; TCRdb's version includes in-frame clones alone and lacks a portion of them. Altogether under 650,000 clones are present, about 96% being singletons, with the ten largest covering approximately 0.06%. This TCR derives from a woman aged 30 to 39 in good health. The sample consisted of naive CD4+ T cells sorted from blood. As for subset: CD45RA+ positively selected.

The DNA for the CDR3 is TGTGCCATCAGGGCTGGCGGGAGTTACAATGAGCAGTTCTTC. Protein sequence: CAIRAGGSYNEQFF. The rearrangement links TRBV10-3 to TRBJ2-1, with 7 nucleotides matching TRBD2. Germline CDR1 and CDR2: ENHRY and SYGVKD. V dropped 6 bases and J dropped 4; count of bases not matched to a gene: 6. The CDR3 runs 14 residues.